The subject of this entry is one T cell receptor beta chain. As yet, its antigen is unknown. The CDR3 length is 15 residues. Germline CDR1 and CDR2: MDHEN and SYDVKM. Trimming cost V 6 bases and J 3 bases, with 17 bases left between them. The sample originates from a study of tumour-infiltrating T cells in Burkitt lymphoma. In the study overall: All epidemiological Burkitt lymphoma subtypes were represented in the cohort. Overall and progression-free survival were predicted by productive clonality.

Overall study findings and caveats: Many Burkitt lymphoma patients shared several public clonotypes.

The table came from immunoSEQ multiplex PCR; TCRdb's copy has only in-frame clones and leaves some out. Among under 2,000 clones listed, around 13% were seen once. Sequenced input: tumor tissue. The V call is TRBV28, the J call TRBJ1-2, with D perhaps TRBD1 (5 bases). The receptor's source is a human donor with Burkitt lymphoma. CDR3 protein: CASSLTRVGDYGYTF. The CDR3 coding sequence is TGTGCCAGCAGCCTTACCCGGGTAGGGGACTATGGCTACACCTTC.